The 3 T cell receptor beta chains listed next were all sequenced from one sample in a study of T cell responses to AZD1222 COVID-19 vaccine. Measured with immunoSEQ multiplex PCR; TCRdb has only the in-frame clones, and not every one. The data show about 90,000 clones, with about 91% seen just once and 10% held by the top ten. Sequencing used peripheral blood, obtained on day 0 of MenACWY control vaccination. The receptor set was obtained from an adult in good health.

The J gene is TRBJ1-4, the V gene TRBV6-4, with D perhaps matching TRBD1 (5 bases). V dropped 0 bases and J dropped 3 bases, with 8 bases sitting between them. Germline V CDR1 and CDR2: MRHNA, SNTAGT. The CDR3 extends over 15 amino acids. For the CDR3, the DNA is TGTGCCAGCAGTGACTCCGGGACGCCTAATGAAAAACTGTTTTTT. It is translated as CASSDSGTPNEKLFF.

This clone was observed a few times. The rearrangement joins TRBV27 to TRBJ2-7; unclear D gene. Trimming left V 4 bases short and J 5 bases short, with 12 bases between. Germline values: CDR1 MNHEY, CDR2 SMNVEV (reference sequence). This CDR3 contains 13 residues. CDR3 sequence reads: CASSWGIGNEQYF. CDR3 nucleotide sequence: TGTGCCAGCAGTTGGGGTATCGGAAACGAGCAGTACTTC.

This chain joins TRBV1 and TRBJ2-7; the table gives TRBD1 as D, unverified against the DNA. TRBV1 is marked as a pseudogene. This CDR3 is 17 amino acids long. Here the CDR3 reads CTSSQLDPGQSSYEQYF. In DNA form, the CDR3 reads TGCACCAGCAGCCAACTAGACCCGGGACAGAGCTCCTACGAGCAGTACTTC.